This T cell receptor (beta chain) appears in the sequencing data of a study of T-cell memory formation after mild COVID-19. Study-wide context: Most TCR clusters belonged to a single donor.

J gave up 4 bases and V 4 bases, and 16 bases lay outside the gene matches. Germline CDR1 SGDLS, CDR2 YYNGEE. CDR3 length equals 17 residues. TCRdb re-derived calls from the 5' RACE reads in MiXCR, one entry per CDR3 protein. The data hold a few hundred thousand distinct CDR3 sequences, with 20% to 30% observed a single time. This receptor was identified in an adult woman who had mild COVID-19 (a few samples of this study predate the infection). Cell type and time point are not known. The V and J genes are TRBV9 and TRBJ1-1; 7 bases are a match to TRBD1. The material sequenced was PBMCs or a T cell subset sorted from them (not recorded which). The CDR3 here is CASSPRQGEVRGTEAFF. The CDR3 coding sequence is TGTGCCAGCAGCCCCCGACAGGGAGAGGTGAGAGGCACTGAAGCTTTCTTT. The variable domain in full, completed from reference TRBV9 and TRBJ1-1, reads DSGVTQTPKHLITATGQRVTLRCSPRSGDLSVYWYQQSLDQGLQFLIQYYNGEERAKGNILERFSAQQFPDLHSELNLSSLELGDSALYFCASSPRQGEVRGTEAFFGQGTRLTVV.